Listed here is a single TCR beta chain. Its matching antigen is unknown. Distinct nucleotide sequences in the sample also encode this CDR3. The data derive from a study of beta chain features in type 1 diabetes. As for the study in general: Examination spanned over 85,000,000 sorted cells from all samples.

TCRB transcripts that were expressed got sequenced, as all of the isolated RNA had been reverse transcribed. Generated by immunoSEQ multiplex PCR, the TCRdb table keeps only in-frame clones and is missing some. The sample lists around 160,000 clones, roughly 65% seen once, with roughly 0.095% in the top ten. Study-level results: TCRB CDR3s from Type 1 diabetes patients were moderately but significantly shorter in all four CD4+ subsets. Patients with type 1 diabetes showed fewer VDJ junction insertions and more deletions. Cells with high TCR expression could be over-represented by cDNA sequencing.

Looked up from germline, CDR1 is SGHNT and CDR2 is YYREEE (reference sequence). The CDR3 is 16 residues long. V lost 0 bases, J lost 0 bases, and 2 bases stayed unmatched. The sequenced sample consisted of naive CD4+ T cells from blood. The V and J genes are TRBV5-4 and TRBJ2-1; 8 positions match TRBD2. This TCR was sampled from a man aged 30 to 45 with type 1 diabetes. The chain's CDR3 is CASSLAGGSSYNEQFF. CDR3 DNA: TGTGCCAGCAGCTTGGCGGGGGGGAGCTCCTACAATGAGCAGTTCTTC.